Given below is one T cell receptor beta chain in context. The antigen remains undetermined. Looked up from germline, CDR1 is SGHRS and CDR2 is YFSETQ. The CDR3 runs to 18 residues. Trimming took off 6 bases at V and 0 bases at J, with 23 bases between the two ends. The data stem from a study of identical twins. Unique molecular identifiers were present on the cDNA, which also gained a universal primer site by template switching. MiXCR, applied by TCRdb to the 5' RACE reads, yields one record per CDR3 protein. This sample has around 1.7 million distinct CDR3 sequences, with about 30% found just once. Study-wide findings and caveats: One should note that invariant MAIT and iNKT cells could partly confound zero-insertion analyses. Memory repertoires showed no such pattern, whereas abundant cord blood beta clonotypes carried fewer insertions. Excess sharing between twins was weaker in beta out-of-frame sequences.

This sequence joins TRBV5-1 and TRBJ2-3, with unresolved D. The material sequenced was cord blood. This receptor was taken from a newborn girl in good health. The CDR3 DNA reads as TGCGCCAGCAACCCAGGCCCTTTAGACGGAACTAGCACAGATACGCAGTATTTT. It translates to CASNPGPLDGTSTDTQYF.